This T cell receptor beta chain comes out of a study of cytomegalovirus exposure and HLA in healthy donors. Study summary: In an early release, HLA-typed donors contributed tens of millions of unique TCR sequences.

The study's findings and limits: In a later analysis, at a false discovery rate of 0.05, 15,000 to 20,000 TCR beta sequences matched HLA alleles.

Per the germline V gene, CDR1 is LGHNT and CDR2 is FRNRAP. The CDR3 is made up of 13 amino acids. The ends were cut back, 3 bases at V and 6 bases at J, with 9 bases in the middle. The PCR had 60 Vbeta and 13 Jbeta primers. Generated by immunoSEQ multiplex PCR, the TCRdb table keeps only in-frame clones and is missing some. Here the sample spans under 200,000 clones, 70% to 90% being singletons. In the case of this clone: Its cognate antigen is unknown.

The TCR sequence derives from a man aged 18 to 29 in good health and CMV-seropositive. The rearrangement uses TRBV12-5 and TRBJ2-1, with unresolved D. The source material was PBMCs. The chain's CDR3 is CASGFERFNEQFF. The CDR3 bases are TGTGCTAGTGGTTTCGAGCGCTTCAATGAGCAGTTCTTC.